The 10 T cell receptor beta chains below were found in one sample sequenced in a study of blood T cell repertoires in COVID-19. The table came from immunoSEQ multiplex PCR; TCRdb's copy has only in-frame clones and leaves some out. This table holds about 82,000 clones, under 90% found once. The sample was peripheral blood. These receptors all come from a middle-aged woman with active or convalescent COVID-19.

Regarding this clone: Other DNA sequences from this sample encode an identical CDR3 as well. This chain joins TRBV28 and TRBJ1-6, with 7 bases that match TRBD1. V shed 3 bases, J shed 2 bases, and the junction held 7 bases outside the gene matches. CDR1 MDHEN and CDR2 SYDVKM come from the germline V gene. The CDR3 totals 17 residues. CDR3 bases: TGTGCCAGCAGTTTCCCCGAAGGGACAGCCTATAATTCACCCCTCCACTTT. Encoded protein: CASSFPEGTAYNSPLHF.

This clone was observed a handful of times. This chain connects TRBV5-1 to TRBJ1-5; D is perhaps TRBD1 (5 bases). The germline V gene has CDR1 SGHRS and CDR2 YFSETQ. Trimming took off 1 base at V and 6 bases at J, with 14 bases between the two ends. The CDR3 loop spans 15 amino acids. In DNA form, the CDR3 reads TGCGCCAGCAGCTTGCGTGGGGGGAAGGGTCAGCCCCAGCATTTT. Its protein product is CASSLRGGKGQPQHF.

V is TRBV7-2 and J is TRBJ2-5; a possible D gene is TRBD2 (6 bases). CDR1 is SGHTA, CDR2 FQGNSA, per germline. Trimming removed 3 bases from V and 1 base from J, with 12 bases in between. The CDR3 totals 15 residues. CDR3 coding DNA: TGTGCCAGCAGCTTGCGGGGAGTGGCCCAAGAGACCCAGTACTTC. Translation: CASSLRGVAQETQYF.

The chain combines TRBV5-6 with TRBJ1-5, with 8 bases fitting TRBD1. The CDR3 consists of 16 residues. The V gene's germline CDR1 is SGHDT and CDR2 YYEEEE. The V segment lost 0 bases and the J segment 3 bases; nucleotides outside the gene matches: 5. As DNA, the CDR3 is TGTGCCAGCAGCTTGGCAGGGACAGGCCCCAATCAGCCCCAGCATTTT. The encoded protein is CASSLAGTGPNQPQHF.

The gene calls are TRBV12-3 or TRBV12-4 and TRBJ2-5; 8 bases match TRBD1. With 6 bases clipped from V and 7 bases from J, the junction kept 7 bases outside the gene matches. The length of the CDR3 is 13 residues. The CDR3 DNA reads TGTGCCAGCAGCCAGACAGGGGTTGGGACCCAGTACTTC. This gives the protein CASSQTGVGTQYF.

This chain connects TRBV11-2 to TRBJ1-3; a weak D match, TRBD1 (5 bases). This CDR3 region has 16 residues. Trimming took 7 bases from V and 4 from J, leaving 20 bases between them. Per the germline V gene, CDR1 is SGHAT and CDR2 is FQNNGV. CDR3 DNA sequence: TGTGCCAGCATCCGGACTCCGGGGGTTTGGGGAAACACCATATATTTT. Encoded protein: CASIRTPGVWGNTIYF.

This sequence joins TRBV6-5 and TRBJ2-5; TRBD2 matches 8 bases. After removal of 7 bases from V and 4 bases from J, the junction contained 5 bases not matched to a gene. Per the germline V gene, CDR1 is MNHEY and CDR2 is SVGAGI. CDR3 length: 13 amino acids. The DNA of the CDR3 is TGTGCCAGCATGCGGGGGGTGAGAGAGACCCAGTACTTC. Translating gives CASMRGVRETQYF.

The rearrangement links TRBV4-2 to TRBJ1-3; the match to TRBD1 covers 7 bases. Unmatched junction bases numbered 9, after V lost 1 base and J lost 3 bases. Germline-derived CDR1 and CDR2 are LGHNA and YNFKEQ. This CDR3 has 17 residues. The CDR3 DNA follows: TGTGCCAGCAGCCAAGTAGACAGGGTGACTAGTGGAAACACCATATATTTT. Translated: CASSQVDRVTSGNTIYF.

In its sample, this clone was seen a few times. The chain carries TRBV6-4 and TRBJ2-3, with a possible D match to TRBD1 (6 bases). The CDR3 loop spans 16 amino acids. Germline-derived CDR1 and CDR2 are MRHNA and SNTAGT. The ends were cut back, 3 bases at V and 0 bases at J, with 13 bases in the middle. Here the CDR3 DNA reads TGTGCCAGCAGTGAACAGGGTGGCGGGAGCACAGATACGCAGTATTTT. Translation gives CASSEQGGGSTDTQYF.

This clone was seen just once. J is TRBJ2-7 and V is TRBV28; TRBD2 might be the D (6 bases). Trimming shortened V by 3 bases and J by 5 bases, and 14 bases separated the two germline ends. Germline values: CDR1 MDHEN, CDR2 SYDVKM. The CDR3 runs 14 residues. The CDR3 reads CASSLGLHGDEQYF. CDR3 nucleotides: TGTGCCAGCAGTTTGGGACTTCACGGGGACGAGCAGTACTTC.